This T cell receptor beta chain was identified in a study of T cells in Graves' hyperthyroidism and ophthalmopathy. General study points: Most thyroid-expanded clonotypes above 0.001 were also found in blood.

RNA transcripts were the template for amplifying TCR beta CDR3 regions. Using the HTBI primer set, a first-round RT-PCR was run on the TCR CDR3. TCRdb independently ran MiXCR on the multiplex PCR reads; one entry per CDR3 protein. The repertoire holds fewer than 250,000 distinct CDR3 sequences, with 16% as singletons. This clonotype was seen at least ten times. Its antigen is unidentified. The cohort's ophthalmopathy patients, a group with duration under 3 months, had a Clinical Activity Score of at least 3 and a NOSPECS grade of at least 4. Germline CDR1 is SGHVS and CDR2 is FNYEAQ. The CDR3 spans 12 residues. Trimming removed 5 bases from V and 1 base from J, with 4 bases in between.

Sequenced sample: blood. The sequence derives from a woman in her late teens or twenties with Graves' ophthalmopathy. The chain is built from TRBV7-6 and TRBJ2-3; D unresolved. CDR3 sequence reads: CASSPRTDTQYF. CDR3 DNA sequence: TGTGCCAGCAGCCCACGCACAGATACGCAGTATTTT.